The 7 T cell receptor beta chains listed next were all sequenced from one sample in a study of T-cell reconstitution after alpha-beta-depleted transplantation in children. A TCRbeta library incorporating unique molecular identifiers was prepared. One entry per CDR3 protein results from TCRdb running MiXCR on the PCR reads. The data show about 980,000 distinct CDR3 sequences, roughly 29% seen once. Sequences were derived from PBMCs, mostly from graft donor cells, sampled 360 days after TCRalphabeta/CD19-depleted stem cell transplant. These receptors were collected from a boy under three years old who had a stem cell transplant for SCID, so the T cells may come from the graft donor.

The gene calls are TRBV7-7 and TRBJ2-2, with D maybe TRBD1 (6 bases). The V end lost 4 bases, the J end lost 6 bases, and 15 bases lay between the germline ends. CDR3 length equals 15 residues. Germline V gene data show CDR1 as SSHAT and CDR2 as FNYEAQ (reference sequence). The DNA of the CDR3 is TGTGCCAGCAGCTCCACCCGGGCAGGGGCCGGGGAGCTGTTTTTT. As protein: CASSSTRAGAGELFF.

The rearrangement links TRBV3-1 to TRBJ2-3, with 9 nucleotides matching TRBD2. Germline CDR1 LGHDT, CDR2 YNNKEL (reference sequence). This CDR3 region has 19 residues. The V gene end was trimmed by 4 bases and the J gene end by 0 bases; junction bases not matched to a gene: 14. The CDR3 sequence is CASSPLGSGGLPSTDTQYF. CDR3 nucleotide sequence: TGTGCCAGCAGCCCCCTGGGGAGCGGGGGGCTGCCTAGCACAGATACGCAGTATTTT.

This clonotype showed up just a few times. The chain is built from TRBV6-2 or TRBV6-3 and TRBJ2-2; D unresolved. This CDR3 is built from 14 residues. From germline, CDR1 is MNHEY and CDR2 SVGEGT. V dropped 6 bases and J dropped 5 bases, with 13 bases sitting between them. The CDR3 sequence is CASRRVIGTGELFF. Written as DNA, the CDR3 is TGTGCCAGCAGACGAGTGATTGGGACCGGGGAGCTGTTTTTT.

J is TRBJ2-6 and V is TRBV15; D may be TRBD1 or TRBD2 (5 bases each). CDR1 is LNHNV, CDR2 YYDKDF, per germline (reference sequence). V dropped 5 bases and J dropped 12 bases, with 14 bases sitting between them. The CDR3 totals 13 residues. CDR3 nucleotide sequence: TGTGCCACCAGCGGCCGGGACGGCTTCGTCCTGACTTTC. Translated: CATSGRDGFVLTF.

A few counts support this clonotype. CDR3 sequence (DNA): TGTGCCAGCAGCGATTCCCAGCGGGACGGAACCTACGAGCAGTACTTC. Encoded protein: CASSDSQRDGTYEQYF. The chain employs TRBV11-1 and TRBJ2-7; 7 nucleotides line up with TRBD2. The CDR3 contains 16 residues. Germline V gene sequence: CDR1 SGHAT, CDR2 FQDESV (reference sequence). Trimming removed 5 bases from V and 2 bases from J; junction bases left unmatched: 12.

This clonotype has just one count. The gene calls are TRBV2 and TRBJ1-3; D gene unclear. From germline, CDR1 is SNHLY and CDR2 FYNNEI. The V and J ends lost 3 bases and 2 bases respectively, with 11 bases between them. This CDR3 is 15 amino acids long. As DNA, the CDR3 is TGTGCCAGCAGTGATCAGAGTAACGCTGGAAACACCATATATTTT. Translated, it gives CASSDQSNAGNTIYF.

The chain joins TRBV3-1 to TRBJ1-2; D gene uncertain. Germline lookup yields CDR1 LGHDT and CDR2 YNNKEL (reference sequence). The CDR3 extends over 13 amino acids. V gave up 5 bases and J gave up 1 base, with 8 bases separating them. The CDR3 is CASSSQFNYGYTF. The CDR3 coding sequence is TGTGCCAGCAGCTCGCAGTTTAACTATGGCTACACCTTC.